The 15 T cell receptor beta chains listed next were all sequenced from one sample in a study of blood T cell repertoires in COVID-19. The protocol was immunoSEQ multiplex PCR, while the TCRdb copy is restricted to in-frame clones and leaves out a portion. The sample yields 45,000 to 55,000 clones, 70% to 85% seen once. Specimen: peripheral blood. The receptors come from a man older than 75 with COVID-19, enrolled during active disease.

This clone has just a few counts. The genes are TRBV11-2 and TRBJ1-1; D unresolved. The CDR3 is 12 amino acids. The germline V gene encodes CDR1 SGHAT and CDR2 FQNNGV. The V and J ends lost 1 base and 6 bases respectively, with 6 bases between them. This chain's CDR3 is CASSLGPAEAFF. CDR3 DNA sequence: TGTGCCAGCAGCTTAGGTCCCGCTGAAGCTTTCTTT.

V usage is TRBV20-1 and J usage is TRBJ1-1; tentative D call: TRBD1 (5 bases). The CDR3 covers 11 residues. The germline CDR1 and CDR2 sequences are DFQATT and SNEGSKA (reference sequence). The germline V and J ends were trimmed by 3 bases and 6 bases, with 8 bases remaining between them. The CDR3 DNA reads as TGCAGTGCTAGTAGGGGTTCTGAAGCTTTCTTT. Encoded protein: CSASRGSEAFF.

CDR3 coding DNA: TGTGCCAGCAGCAAGCCCCTTACACAGGGCCCTAACTATGGCTACACCTTC. Translated, it gives CASSKPLTQGPNYGYTF. The chain employs TRBV21-1 and TRBJ1-2; the tabulated D call, TRBD1, remains unverified against the DNA. TRBV21-1 is marked as a pseudogene. The CDR3 is 17 residues long.

The chain recombines TRBV7-6 with TRBJ2-3; no firm D call. Germline V gives CDR1 SGHVS, CDR2 FNYEAQ. V lost 5 bases and J lost 4, with 10 bases in between. The CDR3 covers 13 residues. As DNA, the CDR3 is TGTGCCAGCAGCCCACTGAGTGCAGATACGCAGTATTTT. Encoded protein: CASSPLSADTQYF.

This chain connects TRBV19 to TRBJ2-5; 7 nucleotides agree with TRBD1. In germline, CDR1 is LNHDA, CDR2 SQIVND (reference sequence). J gave up 4 bases and V 5 bases, and 13 bases lay outside the gene matches. The CDR3 contains 16 residues. The CDR3 sequence is CASSANRGERPETQYF. CDR3 in DNA: TGTGCCAGTAGTGCAAACAGGGGAGAGAGGCCAGAGACCCAGTACTTC. The complete variable domain, with remaining parts taken from reference TRBV19 and TRBJ2-5, reads DGGITQSPKYLFRKEGQNVTLSCEQNLNHDAMYWYRQDPGQGLRLIYYSQIVNDFQKGDIAEGYSVSREKKESFPLTVTSAQKNPTAFYLCASSANRGERPETQYFGPGTRLLVL.

The chain employs TRBV3-1 (or the pseudogene TRBV3-2) and TRBJ2-5, with D maybe TRBD2 (6 bases). Germline lookup yields CDR1 LGHDT and CDR2 YNNKEL (reference sequence). This CDR3 comprises 15 residues. Trimming cost V 3 bases and J 1 base, with 12 bases left between them. The CDR3 bases are TGTGCCAGCAGCCAGGGGACTTCTTCCCAAGAGACCCAGTACTTC. Its protein product is CASSQGTSSQETQYF.

This chain joins TRBV9 and TRBJ1-2; D is unclear. Germline CDR1 reads SGDLS; CDR2 reads YYNGEE. This CDR3 contains 17 residues. The V and J ends lost 3 bases and 4 bases respectively, with 22 bases between them. The DNA for the CDR3 is TGTGCCAGCAGCGAGAAAGACGGAGACCGCCCCCTCTATGGCTACACCTTC. This encodes CASSEKDGDRPLYGYTF. Combining the CDR3 with reference TRBV9 and TRBJ1-2 gives the whole variable domain DSGVTQTPKHLITATGQRVTLRCSPRSGDLSVYWYQQSLDQGLQFLIQYYNGEERAKGNILERFSAQQFPDLHSELNLSSLELGDSALYFCASSEKDGDRPLYGYTFGSGTRLTVV.

The chain joins TRBV6-5 to TRBJ2-1; 7 bases agree with TRBD2. Germline values: CDR1 MNHEY, CDR2 SVGAGI. V trimming: 0 bases; J trimming: 5 bases; junction bases outside the gene matches: 7. The length of the CDR3 is 16 residues. This chain's CDR3 is CASSYSREGLNNEQFF. The CDR3, as DNA: TGTGCCAGCAGTTACTCGAGGGAGGGGTTGAACAATGAGCAGTTCTTC.

The chain joins TRBV6-5 to TRBJ1-2, with 8 positions matching TRBD1. Trimming took 8 bases from V and 5 from J; bases not matched to a gene: 10. Per the germline V gene, CDR1 is MNHEY and CDR2 is SVGAGI. The CDR3 loop spans 14 amino acids. CDR3 in DNA: TGTGCCAGCGGGTTGACAGGGGAAGGGTATGGCTACACCTTC. The encoded protein is CASGLTGEGYGYTF.

A few counts support this clone. This chain links TRBV5-1 with TRBJ1-1; TRBD1 matches 9 bases. Germline V gene data show CDR1 as SGHRS and CDR2 as YFSETQ. V shed 0 bases, J shed 7 bases, and the junction held 4 bases outside the gene matches. The CDR3 contains 14 residues. In DNA, the CDR3 is TGCGCCAGCAGCTTGGGACAGGGGGTGGGTGAAGCTTTCTTT. Its translation: CASSLGQGVGEAFF.

The chain is built from TRBV12-3 or TRBV12-4 and TRBJ2-7; TRBD2 might be the D (5 bases). V was shortened by 5 bases and J by 1 base, with 9 bases between the two germline ends. There are 13 residues in the CDR3. CDR3: CASSGRGSYEQYF. For the CDR3, the DNA is TGTGCCAGCAGTGGACGCGGGTCCTACGAGCAGTACTTC.

The chain joins TRBV25-1 to TRBJ1-1, with 11 bases lining up with TRBD1. V was clipped by 2 bases and J by 1 base; unmatched bases: 6. The CDR3 is 17 residues long. Germline CDR1 MGHDK, CDR2 SYGVNS. The CDR3 coding sequence is TGTGCCAGCAGTGAACCCCGGACAGGGGGCGCGAACACTGAAGCTTTCTTT. As protein: CASSEPRTGGANTEAFF.

This chain joins TRBV10-3 and TRBJ1-1; D not certain. Trimming stripped 5 bases from V and 9 bases from J, with 19 bases between. Germline V gene lookup returns CDR1 ENHRY and CDR2 SYGVKD. The CDR3 length is 14 residues. The chain's CDR3 is CAISRGGRERQAFF. CDR3 DNA: TGTGCCATCAGTCGAGGAGGGAGGGAGAGGCAAGCTTTCTTT.

This clone has more than one count but fewer than ten. The J gene is TRBJ1-1, the V gene TRBV30, with D possibly matching TRBD1 (6 bases). Trimming left V 4 bases short and J 5 bases short, with 11 bases between. This CDR3 has 12 residues. The germline gives CDR1 GTSNPN, CDR2 SVGIG (reference sequence). CDR3 amino acids: CAWKGGKTEAFF. CDR3 bases: TGTGCCTGGAAAGGGGGAAAAACTGAAGCTTTCTTT.

To note about this clone: The junction departs from the called germline gene at one end, perhaps through a read error. V and J are TRBV6-2 or TRBV6-3 and TRBJ1-6; TRBD1 matches at 7 bases. The germline CDR1 and CDR2 sequences are MNHEY and SVGEGT. The CDR3 has 15 amino acids. The CDR3 nucleotides are TGTGCCAGCAGTGTCGGACAGGCCTACAATTCACCCCTCCACTTT. Translating gives CASSVGQAYNSPLHF.